A single sample gave rise to the 20 T cell receptor beta chains below, sequenced in a study of PD-1 blockade in classical Hodgkin lymphoma. Profiled with immunoSEQ multiplex PCR; TCRdb holds only in-frame clones, not every one. The repertoire holds about 41,000 clones, about two thirds seen once, with around 2.4% in the top ten. Stated time point: cycle 4 day 1 (C4D1), after less than 7 weeks of nivolumab. Every patient experienced relapse after autologous stem cell transplantation, and brentuximab vedotin exposure varied. The source was peripheral blood mononuclear cells (PBMCs), collected before the fourth cycle of nivolumab. These receptors came from a human donor with classical Hodgkin lymphoma.

The chain is built from TRBV7-8 and TRBJ2-2; D not resolved. With 3 bases removed from V and 0 bases from J, the gap between germline ends came to 11 bases. The CDR3 has 16 amino acids. Germline loops: CDR1 SGHVS, CDR2 FQNEAQ. This CDR3 is CASSFKTNTNTGELFF. The CDR3 coding sequence is TGTGCCAGCAGCTTTAAGACAAATACGAACACCGGGGAGCTGTTTTTT. The entire variable domain, with the rest obtained from reference TRBV7-8 and TRBJ2-2, is as follows: GAGVSQSPRYKVAKRGQDVALRCDPISGHVSLFWYQQALGQGPEFLTYFQNEAQLDKSGLPSDRFFAERPEGSVSTLKIQRTQQEDSAVYLCASSFKTNTNTGELFFGEGSRLTVL.

The rearrangement links TRBV7-9 to TRBJ2-7, with TRBD1 identical over 8 bases. V shed 4 bases and J 6 bases; nucleotides not matched to a gene: 8. The CDR3 runs to 14 residues. Germline V gene sequence: CDR1 SEHNR, CDR2 FQNEAQ (reference sequence). The CDR3 bases are TGTGCCAGCAGCTCTGAGACAGGGACAGGCGAGCAGTACTTC. Amino acid sequence: CASSSETGTGEQYF.

The chain employs TRBV27 and TRBJ1-1; D ambiguous. CDR3 length: 14 amino acids. Germline V gene lookup returns CDR1 MNHEY and CDR2 SMNVEV (reference sequence). Deletions cut 5 bases from V and 7 bases from J, with 17 bases between. CDR3 sequence: CASSDLGELNEAFF. The CDR3 DNA reads as TGTGCCAGCAGTGACCTCGGGGAATTAAATGAAGCTTTCTTT.

This clone is medium-sized within its sample. V and J are TRBV11-3 and TRBJ1-1, with TRBD1 matching 9 bases. This CDR3 has 14 residues. Germline CDR1 and CDR2: SGHNT and YENEEA. V shed 5 bases and J 5 bases; nucleotides not matched to a gene: 6. DNA of the CDR3: TGTGCCAGCAGCCCAATCGGGACAGGGACTGAAGCTTTCTTT. Its protein is CASSPIGTGTEAFF.

There are a few counts of this clone. This rearrangement joins TRBV4-2 to TRBJ1-1; TRBD1 matches at 8 bases. V trimming: 8 bases; J trimming: 1 base; junction bases outside the gene matches: 9. The germline V gene encodes CDR1 LGHNA and CDR2 YNFKEQ. This CDR3 comprises 15 residues. The CDR3 is CASDTGGTSNTEAFF. The CDR3, as DNA: TGTGCCAGCGATACAGGGGGTACCTCGAACACTGAAGCTTTCTTT.

This rearrangement joins TRBV5-4 to TRBJ1-2; 12 bases match TRBD1. The CDR3 loop spans 13 amino acids. V was pared by 6 bases and J by 11 bases, with 8 bases of the junction left unmatched. Germline assignment: CDR1 SGHNT and CDR2 YYREEE (reference sequence). This chain's CDR3 is CASNLPGQGAYTF. The CDR3 coding sequence is TGTGCCAGCAACCTACCGGGACAGGGGGCTTACACCTTC.

The J gene is TRBJ2-2, the V gene TRBV7-2; D not certain. The length of the CDR3 is 16 residues. V gave up 1 base and J gave up 4 bases, with 13 bases separating them. The germline V gene encodes CDR1 SGHTA and CDR2 FQGNSA. The CDR3 coding sequence is TGTGCCAGCAGCTTAGAGGGTAGCCCGGCCACCGGGGAGCTGTTTTTT. It codes for CASSLEGSPATGELFF.

The genes are TRBV6-5 and TRBJ1-5; TRBD1 is a possible D gene (6 bases). This CDR3 has 15 residues. The V end lost 6 bases, the J end lost 4 bases, and 16 bases lay between the germline ends. Germline lookup yields CDR1 MNHEY and CDR2 SVGAGI. The CDR3 sequence is CASRQDRSENQPQHF. The CDR3 DNA reads as TGTGCCAGCAGGCAAGACAGGTCCGAAAATCAGCCCCAGCATTTT.

The chain employs TRBV12-5 and TRBJ1-2; unclear D gene. V lost 3 bases and J 2 bases, leaving 10 bases between the germline ends. The CDR3 is made up of 14 amino acids. Germline loops: CDR1 LGHNT, CDR2 FRNRAP. The CDR3 DNA reads TGTGCTAGTGGTTTTTCAGGAGACAACTATGGCTACACCTTC. Translated, it gives CASGFSGDNYGYTF. The whole variable domain, filled in from reference TRBV12-5 and TRBJ1-2, reads DARVTQTPRHKVTEMGQEVTMRCQPILGHNTVFWYRQTMMQGLELLAYFRNRAPLDDSGMPKDRFSAEMPDATLATLKIQPSEPRDSAVYFCASGFSGDNYGYTFGSGTRLTVV.

There are many counts of this clone. This sequence joins TRBV11-2 and TRBJ1-1; the D is unclear. The CDR3 length is 11 residues. CDR1 and CDR2 (germline): SGHAT, FQNNGV. The V end was cut by 3 bases, the J end by 3 bases, with 2 bases between. As DNA, the CDR3 is TGTGCCAGCAGCTTTCACACTGAAGCTTTCTTT. It is translated as CASSFHTEAFF.

This clone showed up just a few times. The gene calls are TRBV7-9 and TRBJ1-1; no definite D call. This CDR3 is 15 amino acids long. V was cut by 3 bases and J by 5 bases, with 16 bases left in between. Germline V gives CDR1 SEHNR, CDR2 FQNEAQ (reference sequence). CDR3 protein: CASSFDDPLVTEAFF. The CDR3 DNA reads TGTGCCAGCAGCTTCGATGACCCCTTGGTGACTGAAGCTTTCTTT. Full variable domain (remainder filled in from reference TRBV7-9 and TRBJ1-1): DTGVSQNPRHKITKRGQNVTFRCDPISEHNRLYWYRQTLGQGPEFLTYFQNEAQLEKSRLLSDRFSAERPKGSFSTLEIQRTEQGDSAMYLCASSFDDPLVTEAFFGQGTRLTVV.

The chain is built from TRBV12-5 and TRBJ1-2; TRBD1 agrees at 7 bases. Germline trimming cut 1 base from V and 8 bases from J; bases unmatched to any gene: 7. The CDR3 length is 14 residues. Germline assignment: CDR1 LGHNT and CDR2 FRNRAP. Here the CDR3 DNA reads TGTGCTAGTGGTTTGGATACAGGGGTCCGGGGCTACACCTTC. Its translation is CASGLDTGVRGYTF. Full variable domain (remainder filled in from reference TRBV12-5 and TRBJ1-2): DARVTQTPRHKVTEMGQEVTMRCQPILGHNTVFWYRQTMMQGLELLAYFRNRAPLDDSGMPKDRFSAEMPDATLATLKIQPSEPRDSAVYFCASGLDTGVRGYTFGSGTRLTVV.

The V gene is TRBV6-5, the J gene TRBJ2-2, with D possibly TRBD1 on 6 matching bases. The V end lost 6 bases, the J end lost 5 bases, and 19 bases lay between the germline ends. The germline V gene has CDR1 MNHEY and CDR2 SVGAGI. This CDR3 region has 16 residues. CDR3 loop: CASSYNREVGTGELFF. CDR3 coding DNA: TGTGCCAGCAGCTACAACAGGGAAGTGGGAACCGGGGAGCTGTTTTTT.

V is TRBV10-1 and J is TRBJ2-7, with D unresolved. Germline V CDR1 and CDR2: WNHNN, SYGVQD (reference sequence). Between the trimmed V and J ends, which lost 11 bases and 7 bases, there was a span of 30 bases. The CDR3 totals 16 residues. The CDR3 region is CACSLDHSEVVGEQYF. For the CDR3, the DNA is TGCGCCTGCTCGCTAGACCACAGTGAGGTCGTGGGGGAGCAGTACTTC.

Here the CDR3 DNA reads TGTGCCAGCAGCCCAGGACAGGGGCGATACGAGCAGTACTTC. Its translation: CASSPGQGRYEQYF. This chain joins TRBV7-9 and TRBJ2-7, with 9 bases identical to TRBD1. J gave up 4 bases and V 5 bases, and 6 bases lay outside the gene matches. The CDR3 is made up of 14 amino acids. From germline, CDR1 is SEHNR and CDR2 FQNEAQ (reference sequence).

V and J are TRBV2 and TRBJ2-7; 7 nucleotides agree with TRBD1. Germline CDR1 is SNHLY and CDR2 is FYNNEI. This CDR3 contains 15 residues. V was pared by 5 bases and J by 3 bases, with 10 bases of the junction left unmatched. The chain's CDR3 is CASSRQGRENYEQYF. CDR3 sequence (DNA): TGTGCCAGCAGTCGACAGGGCAGGGAAAACTACGAGCAGTACTTC.

This clone appeared many times. V usage is TRBV19 and J usage is TRBJ2-1; D not resolved. The CDR3 spans 14 residues. V was clipped by 6 bases and J by 2 bases, with 11 bases between them. Germline CDR1 LNHDA, CDR2 SQIVND (reference sequence). The CDR3 DNA reads TGTGCCAGTAGAGGGCTCCACACCTACAATGAGCAGTTCTTC. Its translation: CASRGLHTYNEQFF. The full variable domain, rest sourced from reference TRBV19 and TRBJ2-1, is DGGITQSPKYLFRKEGQNVTLSCEQNLNHDAMYWYRQDPGQGLRLIYYSQIVNDFQKGDIAEGYSVSREKKESFPLTVTSAQKNPTAFYLCASRGLHTYNEQFFGPGTRLTVL.

The V and J genes are TRBV7-9 and TRBJ2-1; perhaps D is TRBD1 or TRBD2 (5 bases each). Germline assignment: CDR1 SEHNR and CDR2 FQNEAQ (reference sequence). Trimming shortened V by 4 bases and J by 11 bases, and 12 bases separated the two germline ends. The CDR3 length is 12 residues. The CDR3 loop is CASSYPRDQQFF. The CDR3 nucleotides are TGTGCCAGCAGCTACCCCCGGGACCAGCAGTTCTTC.

The chain joins TRBV6-5 to TRBJ2-2; D possibly corresponds to TRBD2 (6 bases). The germline V gene has CDR1 MNHEY and CDR2 SVGAGI. This CDR3 spans 12 amino acids. With 8 bases removed from V and 2 bases from J, the gap between germline ends came to 6 bases. The CDR3 spells CASGLNTGELFF. CDR3 sequence (DNA): TGTGCCAGCGGACTAAACACCGGGGAGCTGTTTTTT.

The chain links TRBV7-6 to TRBJ1-4, with a possible D match to TRBD1 (5 bases). The CDR3 has 14 residues. CDR1 is SGHVS and CDR2 is FNYEAQ in the germline V gene. Trimming left V 1 base short and J 8 bases short, with 11 bases between. DNA of the CDR3: TGTGCCAGCAGCTTAGAGCCAGGGAGAGAAAAACTGTTTTTT. Protein product: CASSLEPGREKLFF.